The 18 T cell receptor beta chains below were found in one sample sequenced in a study of identifying expanded T cells in peripheral blood. TCRdb keeps only in-frame clones here, not all; method: immunoSEQ multiplex PCR. The sample gives about 110,000 clones, 85% to 90% of which show up once; roughly 15% is in the top ten. Sequencing used blood. All receptors come from a person aged 18 to 69 in good health.

J is TRBJ2-1 and V is TRBV11-2; maybe TRBD1 (5 bases). The CDR3 is 17 amino acids. The germline CDR1 and CDR2 sequences are SGHAT and FQNNGV. Trimming pared 2 bases from V and 4 bases from J, leaving 18 bases between. CDR3 sequence (DNA): TGTGCCAGCAGCTTAAGGCCAGGGTCTTCCGAATACAATGAGCAGTTCTTC. It translates to CASSLRPGSSEYNEQFF.

A word on this clone: No conserved phenylalanine or tryptophan ends this CDR3, so it is likely a read error. Because the CDR3's place on the DNA is in doubt, the DNA is left out and the CDR3 is given as listed by TCRdb. CDR3: CASGSFGAGRL. The V call is TRBV6-1, the J call TRBJ2-7; TRBD2, the table's D call, lacks a check against the DNA. The CDR3 is 11 residues long, ends included. Per germline, CDR1 MNHNS and CDR2 SASEGT.

The CDR3 loop is CASTIPLADTQYF. In DNA form, the CDR3 reads TGTGCCAGCACCATACCATTAGCGGATACGCAGTATTTT. J is TRBJ2-3 and V is TRBV28, with a tentative D call TRBD2 (5 bases). V gave up 7 bases and J gave up 6 bases, with 14 bases separating them. Germline V gene lookup returns CDR1 MDHEN and CDR2 SYDVKM. The CDR3 spans 13 residues. Full variable domain (missing parts from reference TRBV28 and TRBJ2-3): DVKVTQSSRYLVKRTGEKVFLECVQDMDHENMFWYRQDPGLGLRLIYFSYDVKMKEKGDIPEGYSVSREKKERFSLILESASTNQTSMYLCASTIPLADTQYFGPGTRLTVL.

V is TRBV13 and J is TRBJ2-5; possible D gene TRBD2, 6 bases. Germline loops: CDR1 PRHDT, CDR2 FYEKMQ (reference sequence). This CDR3 has 14 amino acids. V lost 5 bases and J 2 bases, leaving 12 bases between the germline ends. The CDR3 DNA follows: TGTGCCAGCAGCACGGGAGTTCCGCAAGAGACCCAGTACTTC. Its protein product is CASSTGVPQETQYF.

V gene TRBV6-6 combines with J gene TRBJ2-1; 7 bases fit TRBD1. The CDR3 is 15 residues long. CDR1 and CDR2 from the germline V gene are MNHNY and SVGAGI (reference sequence). V shed 6 bases, J shed 1 base, and the junction held 6 bases outside the gene matches. CDR3 DNA sequence: TGTGCCAGCAGCTGGACAGGTTCTTCCTACAATGAGCAGTTCTTC. This sequence encodes CASSWTGSSYNEQFF.

V gene TRBV6-1 combines with J gene TRBJ1-1; 7 bases match TRBD1. Germline V gives CDR1 MNHNS, CDR2 SASEGT. J lost 0 bases, V lost 7 bases, and 8 bases had no gene match. The length of the CDR3 is 15 residues. CDR3 protein: CASIVGQFMNTEAFF. CDR3 nucleotides: TGTGCCAGCATCGTGGGACAGTTCATGAACACTGAAGCTTTCTTT.

V and J are TRBV28 and TRBJ2-1; 8 bases line up with TRBD1. Germline V gene sequence: CDR1 MDHEN, CDR2 SYDVKM. This CDR3 is built from 16 residues. Trimming cost V 1 base and J 4 bases; bases outside gene matches: 6. CDR3 coding DNA: TGTGCCAGCAGTTTATTTGGCAGGGGGCGGTACAATGAGCAGTTCTTC. Protein product: CASSLFGRGRYNEQFF.

This clone was seen just once. The V gene is TRBV5-6, the J gene TRBJ2-7; D remains ambiguous. Germline loops: CDR1 SGHDT, CDR2 YYEEEE. The CDR3 has 14 residues. The V end lost 1 base, the J end lost 4 bases, and 12 bases lay between the germline ends. The CDR3 loop reads CASSLHPSGYEQYF. The CDR3 DNA follows: TGTGCCAGCAGCTTGCACCCGAGTGGGTACGAGCAGTACTTC.

V gene TRBV4-3 combines with J gene TRBJ2-7; perhaps D is TRBD1 or TRBD2 (6 bases each). Between the trimmed V and J ends, which lost 3 bases and 7 bases, there was a span of 13 bases. From germline, CDR1 is LGHNA and CDR2 YSLEER. The CDR3 loop spans 13 amino acids. CDR3 nucleotide sequence: TGCGCCAGCAGCCAGATCAGAGGGGGGGAGCAGTACTTC. Its translation: CASSQIRGGEQYF.

As DNA, the CDR3 is TGCAGCGTTGAGGACTACCTCAGCACAGATACGCAGTATTTT. Its protein is CSVEDYLSTDTQYF. This sequence joins TRBV29-1 and TRBJ2-3; D might be TRBD2 (6 bases). Germline-derived CDR1 and CDR2 are SQVTM and ANQGSEA. The CDR3 runs 14 residues. The V end lost 3 bases, the J end lost 0 bases, and 10 bases lay between the germline ends.

This clone was recorded only once. The chain links TRBV10-2 to TRBJ1-1; 7 nucleotides agree with TRBD1. CDR1 is WSHSY and CDR2 is SAAADI in the germline V gene. The CDR3 extends over 15 amino acids. Unmatched junction bases numbered 2, after V lost 1 base and J lost 0 bases. For the CDR3, the DNA is TGCGCCAGCAGTGAGTGGACAGGAGTGAACACTGAAGCTTTCTTT. Translating it yields CASSEWTGVNTEAFF.

The chain recombines TRBV7-2 with TRBJ1-1; TRBD1 aligns across 8 bases. The junction had 5 bases not matched to a gene; V was cut back by 3 bases and J by 5 bases. This CDR3 has 14 residues. Germline CDR1 reads SGHTA; CDR2 reads FQGNSA. CDR3 coding DNA: TGTGCCAGCAGCTTTACAGGGGGACGGACTGAAGCTTTCTTT. This translates into CASSFTGGRTEAFF.

The chain carries TRBV4-2 and TRBJ1-4; D is unclear. V shed 5 bases and J shed 8 bases, with 6 bases lying between them. This CDR3 is 11 amino acids long. Germline V gives CDR1 LGHNA, CDR2 YNFKEQ. The CDR3 nucleotides read TGTGCCAGCAGCATGGCCGAAAAACTGTTTTTT. It translates to CASSMAEKLFF.

The V call is TRBV19, the J call TRBJ1-6, with D possibly TRBD1 on 5 matching bases. CDR3 size: 13 residues. V lost 7 bases, J lost 10 bases, and 14 bases lay in between. Germline V CDR1 and CDR2: LNHDA, SQIVND (reference sequence). This chain's CDR3 is CASTPGAGSPLHF. In nucleotides, the CDR3 is TGTGCCAGTACCCCCGGGGCCGGGTCACCCCTCCACTTT. The variable domain in full, completed from reference TRBV19 and TRBJ1-6, reads DGGITQSPKYLFRKEGQNVTLSCEQNLNHDAMYWYRQDPGQGLRLIYYSQIVNDFQKGDIAEGYSVSREKKESFPLTVTSAQKNPTAFYLCASTPGAGSPLHFGNGTRLTVT.

The V and J genes are TRBV19 and TRBJ1-2; 9 bases match TRBD1. The CDR3 runs 17 residues. V shed 5 bases, J shed 4 bases, and the junction held 14 bases outside the gene matches. Germline V gives CDR1 LNHDA, CDR2 SQIVND (reference sequence). CDR3 loop: CASSAGQGRPESYGYTF. The DNA for the CDR3 is TGTGCCAGTAGTGCTGGACAGGGGCGGCCGGAAAGCTATGGCTACACCTTC.

The chain links TRBV7-2 to TRBJ1-1; D gene ambiguous. The CDR3 contains 12 residues. The germline V and J ends were trimmed by 4 bases and 7 bases, with 10 bases remaining between them. Germline CDR1 is SGHTA and CDR2 is FQGNSA. CDR3: CASSSAPLEAFF. CDR3 nucleotides: TGTGCCAGCAGCTCCGCCCCACTTGAAGCTTTCTTT.

This chain links TRBV6-5 with TRBJ1-1, with D possibly TRBD1 on 6 matching bases. The CDR3 consists of 14 residues. Germline CDR1 reads MNHEY; CDR2 reads SVGAGI. V was shortened by 6 bases and J by 0 bases, with 11 bases between the two germline ends. The CDR3: CASRPGAMNTEAFF. DNA of the CDR3: TGTGCCAGCAGACCAGGGGCCATGAACACTGAAGCTTTCTTT.

The chain links TRBV12-5 to TRBJ2-1; tentatively, D is TRBD2 (6 bases). Trimming took 9 bases from V and 5 from J, leaving 20 bases between them. Germline CDR1 is LGHNT and CDR2 is FRNRAP. The CDR3 totals 15 residues. DNA for the CDR3: TGTGCTAGGGGGCGGGGTGGGAATGTCCACAATGAGCAGTTCTTC. Protein product: CARGRGGNVHNEQFF. Combining the CDR3 with reference TRBV12-5 and TRBJ2-1 gives the whole variable domain DARVTQTPRHKVTEMGQEVTMRCQPILGHNTVFWYRQTMMQGLELLAYFRNRAPLDDSGMPKDRFSAEMPDATLATLKIQPSEPRDSAVYFCARGRGGNVHNEQFFGPGTRLTVL.